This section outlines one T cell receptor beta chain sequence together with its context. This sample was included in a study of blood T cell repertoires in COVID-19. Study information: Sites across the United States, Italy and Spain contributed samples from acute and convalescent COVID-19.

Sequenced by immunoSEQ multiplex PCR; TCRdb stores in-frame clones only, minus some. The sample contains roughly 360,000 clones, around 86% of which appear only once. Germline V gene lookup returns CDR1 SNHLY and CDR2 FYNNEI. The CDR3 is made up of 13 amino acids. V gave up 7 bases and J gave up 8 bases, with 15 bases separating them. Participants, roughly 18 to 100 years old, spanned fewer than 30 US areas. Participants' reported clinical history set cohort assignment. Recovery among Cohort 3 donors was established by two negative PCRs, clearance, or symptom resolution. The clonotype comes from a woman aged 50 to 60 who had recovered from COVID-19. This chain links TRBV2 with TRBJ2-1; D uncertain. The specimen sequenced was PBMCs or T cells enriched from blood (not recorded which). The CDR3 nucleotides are TGTGCCAGCACCCAGGAAGTCGGTCATGAGCAGTTCTTC. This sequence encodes CASTQEVGHEQFF.